This T cell receptor beta chain stems from a study of T cell responses to AZD1222 COVID-19 vaccine. Whole-study findings and limits: Only a handful of individuals given AZD1222 were seropositive at baseline.

V shed 0 bases and J 0 bases; nucleotides not matched to a gene: 6. In germline, CDR1 is SGHRS, CDR2 YFSETQ. CDR3 length equals 19 residues. Sequencing used immunoSEQ multiplex PCR; TCRdb keeps in-frame clones, though not all of them. The sample carries more than 100,000 clones, about 91% recorded once. A word on this clone: The antigen is unknown.

The TCR originated in an adult who received the AZD1222 COVID-19 vaccine. Source: peripheral blood, taken 28 days after the second AZD1222 dose. V is TRBV5-1 and J is TRBJ2-1; TRBD2 matches at 13 bases. CDR3 coding DNA: TGCGCCAGCAGCTTGGGGGGACTAGCGGGGATCAGCTCCTACAATGAGCAGTTCTTC. Protein: CASSLGGLAGISSYNEQFF.